This entry concerns a single TCR beta chain. No cognate antigen has been identified for it. The input lacks base qualities; no much larger clone sits a single base away. The immunoSEQ Assay, a bias-controlled multiplex PCR, was used to amplify TCRbeta CDR3 regions from genomic DNA. In the source study's methods: The number of nucleated cells in each sample was estimated from the amplification of reference gene primers within the assay. To quantify the absolute abundance of each unique TCRbeta CDR3 rearrangement, sequence reads were collapsed and filtered. For each sample, productive Simpson clonality was calculated by taking the square root of Simpson's diversity index across productive rearrangements. Held by TCRdb, this immuneACCESS table contains in-frame sequences only and omits some clones. Under half of the omission traces to an unresolved V gene where checked; the cause of the rest is unknown. V and J calls and clone size follow that table, whereas D and trimming were derived from the DNA. For this sample there are 200,000 or so clones; less than 90% appear just once. Less than 2% of the sample goes to the ten largest clones.

The data were obtained in a study of blood T cell repertoires in COVID-19 (dated by TCRdb to 2018 to 2020). Notes on the research overall: Samples from collaborators originated in the United States, Italy and Spain and spanned both the acute and convalescent phases of COVID-19. Subjects who had been exposed to COVID-19, were actively infected with it, or had recovered from it provided the deeply sampled blood TCRbeta repertoires that made up the dataset. Samples came from the ongoing ImmuneRACE study (first 160 participants) plus 1,254 subjects from 6 global collaborators. Sample metadata almost always included a de-identified subject ID, COVID-19 status, age in years and sex. The prospective study material was composed of cDNA or gDNA derived from T cells, B-cell-depleted T cells, or PBMCs. Where available, HLA class I and class II types were taken from metadata supplied by the sample provider and were not determined by assay-based typing. The repertoires were made available in a free public database intended to serve as a resource for research on the immune response to SARS-CoV-2. Beyond this particular receptor, the publication reports: The amount of clinical and demographic metadata varied by source and participant and was provided uncurated.

Each collaborating institution followed its own protocols to collect whole blood in K2EDTA tubes. Collaborator samples were shipped for TCRbeta analysis as frozen whole blood, isolated PBMCs, or DNA extracted from either sample type. The V end loses 6 bases and the J end loses 0 bases, and a stretch of 14 bases separates them. CDR1 and CDR2 are read off the germline V gene (reference sequence) as LNHDA and SQIVND. The CDR3 goes from the cysteine to the phenylalanine over 16 residues. The kept DNA is CDR3 alone, 48 bases in frame from the first base. This sequence uses TRBV19 and TRBJ2-2, with TRBD1 as a weak D call on 6 bases. Specimen: peripheral blood. This sequence was found in a man aged 65-85 years with acute or convalescent COVID-19. CDR3 loop: CASRGRRGTNTGELFF. The DNA is as follows: TGTGCCAGTAGGGGGCGCAGGGGAACGAACACCGGGGAGCTGTTTTTT. The CDR3, completed at both ends by the reference TRBV19 and TRBJ2-2 genes, gives the full variable domain DGGITQSPKYLFRKEGQNVTLSCEQNLNHDAMYWYRQDPGQGLRLIYYSQIVNDFQKGDIAEGYSVSREKKESFPLTVTSAQKNPTAFYLCASRGRRGTNTGELFFGEGSRLTVL.